Listed below are T cell receptor beta chains from one sample, sequenced in a study of patients and donors after allogeneic stem cell transplantation. One entry per CDR3 protein, called by TCRdb with MiXCR from the RT-PCR reads. The profile shows roughly 150,000 distinct CDR3 sequences, about 24% of them singletons. The sample consisted of blood, either unsorted or a sorted T cell fraction (not recorded which). These receptors originate from a human donor who was either an allogeneic HSCT recipient or a stem cell or donor lymphocyte infusion donor (not recorded which). It is not recorded whose cells these are; they may come from a transplant donor. Both conserved end residues are part of each CDR3. D genes are given only for firm matches. A row's size may be missing; if present it is once, few, many or a size class.

J,D,size,V,DNA,CDR3
TRBJ2-5,.,.,TRBV5-1,TGCGCCAGCAGCTTGGACAGGGACCTTCGTGGGACCCAGTACTTC,CASSLDRDLRGTQYF
TRBJ2-1,.,.,TRBV4-3,TGCGCCAGCAGCCAAGAGATGTCAAACTACAATGAGCAGTTCTTC,CASSQEMSNYNEQFF
TRBJ1-2,TRBD1,few,TRBV5-1,TGCGCCAGCAGCCTCCATAGGGACAGCTATGGCTACACCTTC,CASSLHRDSYGYTF
TRBJ2-1,.,.,TRBV11-3,TGTGCCAGCAGCAACCGGGACCTTAAAAATCATGAGCAGTTCTTC,CASSNRDLKNHEQFF
TRBJ1-5,.,few,TRBV5-1,TGCGCCAGCAGCTTGGGGTTTGGAAGCAATCAGCCCCAGCATTTT,CASSLGFGSNQPQHF
TRBJ2-7,.,.,TRBV20-1,TGCAGTGCTAGCGAGCCGGTAAAATCTGACGAGCAGTACTTC,CSASEPVKSDEQYF
TRBJ2-7,TRBD1,.,TRBV20-1,TGCAGTGCTAGAGATGGGGACAGGGGGCCTTACGAGCAGTACTTC,CSARDGDRGPYEQYF
TRBJ1-4,TRBD1,few,TRBV7-9,TGTGCCAGCAGCTTATTGGGACAGCTTAATGAAAAACTGTTTTTT,CASSLLGQLNEKLFF
TRBJ2-3,.,.,TRBV30,TGTGCCTGGAGCACTGTGGCGGCAATAAAAAACACAGATACGCAGTATTTT,CAWSTVAAIKNTDTQYF
TRBJ2-5,.,.,TRBV7-9,TGTGCCAGCAGCTTAGGAGGATTGTGGAGTAAAGAGACCCAGTACTTC,CASSLGGLWSKETQYF
TRBJ1-5,.,many,TRBV7-2,TGTGCCAGCAGCTTAGCCTCACAGGTGAATCAGCCCCAGCATTTT,CASSLASQVNQPQHF
TRBJ2-1,TRBD2,many,TRBV10-3,TGTGCCATCAGTGAGTCGGTAACTGGGGGGGGAAATGAGCAGTTCTTC,CAISESVTGGGNEQFF
TRBJ2-3,.,.,TRBV5-1,TGCGCCAGCAGCCAAACCGTCCGCGGCACAGATACGCAGTATTTT,CASSQTVRGTDTQYF
TRBJ2-3,.,few,TRBV7-8,TGTGCCAGCGGTCAGCTAAGCACAGATACGCAGTATTTT,CASGQLSTDTQYF
TRBJ1-4,.,.,TRBV6-5,TGTGCCAGCAGCCTACTCGCCCGGGCCCATAATGAAAAACTGTTTTTT,CASSLLARAHNEKLFF
TRBJ2-1,TRBD2,few,TRBV20-1,TGCAGTGCTAGAGTTCCGGGAGGGCCGATCAATGAGCAGTTCTTC,CSARVPGGPINEQFF
TRBJ2-5,TRBD1,few,TRBV7-2,TGTGCCAGCAGCCATCGGGACAGAGTATTAAAAGAGACCCAGTACTTC,CASSHRDRVLKETQYF
TRBJ2-1,.,.,TRBV13,TGTGCCAGCAGCTCGGACTGGGACAATGAGCAGTTCTTC,CASSSDWDNEQFF
TRBJ2-1,.,few,TRBV6-5,TGTGCCAGCAGTTACTCGACGGGGCAGTCCAATGAGCAGTTCTTC,CASSYSTGQSNEQFF
TRBJ2-1,TRBD2,.,TRBV9,TGTGCCAGCAGCCCCGGACTAGCGGGGGGGCGTCCCTACAATGAGCAGTTCTTC,CASSPGLAGGRPYNEQFF
TRBJ1-2,.,.,TRBV6-1,TGTGCCAGCAGTGAAGGCGGGGTGGGCGGCTATGGCTACACCTTC,CASSEGGVGGYGYTF
TRBJ2-1,.,few,TRBV4-2,TGTGCCAGCAGCCAAGCAGGCAGGGTGATTTACAATGAGCAGTTCTTC,CASSQAGRVIYNEQFF
TRBJ2-7,TRBD2,few,TRBV28,TGTGCCAGCAGTTTACAGGGCGGGACTATCTACGAGCAGTACTTC,CASSLQGGTIYEQYF
TRBJ1-2,.,few,TRBV29-1,TGCAGCGTTGAACGAGACGGACGGAGCTATGGCTACACCTTC,CSVERDGRSYGYTF
TRBJ1-2,.,.,TRBV28,TGTGCCAGCAGTTTCCCAGGGGCCCGGGATGGTGGCTACACCTTC,CASSFPGARDGGYTF
TRBJ1-1,.,few,TRBV6-6,TGTGCCAGCAGTCCAGGGAATCTGGGCACTGAAGCTTTCTTT,CASSPGNLGTEAFF
TRBJ1-3,.,few,TRBV20-1,TGCAGTGCTAGATCGAGCTCTGGAAACACCATATATTTT,CSARSSSGNTIYF
TRBJ1-2,TRBD1,few,TRBV20-1,TGCAGTGCTAAGCCGGGACAGGGAGATGGCTACACCTTC,CSAKPGQGDGYTF
TRBJ2-7,.,.,TRBV24-1,TGTGCCACCAGTGATTTGGGGTACGAGCAGTACTTC,CATSDLGYEQYF
TRBJ2-2,.,.,TRBV5-1,TGCGCCAGCAGCTTGGCTCTGGAGAACACCGGGGAGCTGTTTTTT,CASSLALENTGELFF
TRBJ2-3,TRBD2,.,TRBV3-1,TGTGCCAGCAGCCGTGGACTAGCGGGGGGGCCGGCGCAGTATTTT,CASSRGLAGGPAQYF
TRBJ2-2,.,.,TRBV10-3,TGTGCCATCAGCCAACAGGAAAGTAGCGGGGAGCTGTTTTTT,CAISQQESSGELFF
TRBJ1-5,.,many,TRBV7-9,TGTGCCAGCAGCTCCCAGGGTTCGCAGCCCCAGCATTTT,CASSSQGSQPQHF
TRBJ2-1,.,.,TRBV6-6,TGTGCCAGCGTAACCCAGGGGTCCTACAATGAGCAGTTCTTC,CASVTQGSYNEQFF
TRBJ1-1,.,.,TRBV6-2/TRBV6-3,TGTGCCAGCAGTTCCCCGGGGAACACTGAAGCTTTCTTT,CASSSPGNTEAFF
TRBJ1-3,.,.,TRBV20-1,TGCAGTGCCCCGACCGACATGGAGGACACCATATATTTT,CSAPTDMEDTIYF
TRBJ1-6,.,many,TRBV4-1,TGCGCCAGCAGCCAAGTTTCGTCAGGATCACCCCTCCACTTT,CASSQVSSGSPLHF
TRBJ2-1,.,many,TRBV7-9,TGTGCCAGCGAGCTTACCGATGAGCAGTTCTTC,CASELTDEQFF
TRBJ1-2,.,.,TRBV6-6,TGTGCCAGCAGTTACGTGGCGGACTACACCTTC,CASSYVADYTF
TRBJ2-2,.,few,TRBV10-3,TGTGCCATCAGTGAGGGCCGAATGGGCGGGGAGCTGTTTTTT,CAISEGRMGGELFF
TRBJ1-1,.,.,TRBV12-3/TRBV12-4,TGTGCCAGCAGTTTCTGGGGCGAGAACACTGAAGCTTTCTTT,CASSFWGENTEAFF
TRBJ2-7,TRBD2,.,TRBV20-1,TGCAGTGCTAGAGATCCGGGGGAGGGCATGGCTTACGAGCAGTACTTC,CSARDPGEGMAYEQYF
TRBJ1-2,.,few,TRBV29-1,TGCAGCGAGCGGGACCCCAAAGGGGCCTATGGCTACACCTTC,CSERDPKGAYGYTF
TRBJ1-2,.,few,TRBV29-1,TGCAGCGCCGTGGTGGGCAGCGGCTACACCTTC,CSAVVGSGYTF
TRBJ1-1,.,few,TRBV20-1,TGCAGTGCACGGGGCGACGGGAACACTGAAGCTTTCTTT,CSARGDGNTEAFF
TRBJ2-1,.,.,TRBV27,TGTGCCAGCAGTGAAGGCACCAGGCAGTTCTTC,CASSEGTRQFF
TRBJ2-2,.,few,TRBV5-1,TGCGCCAGCCGGCAGGGGGGACTCGGGGAGCTGTTTTTT,CASRQGGLGELFF
TRBJ1-6,TRBD1,few,TRBV4-2,TGTGCCAGCGCGGACAGGGGTGATTCACCCCTCCACTTT,CASADRGDSPLHF
TRBJ1-3,.,few,TRBV15,TGTGCCACCAGCAGAGCGGCCGGTCCAAGAAACACCATATATTTT,CATSRAAGPRNTIYF
TRBJ2-1,.,.,TRBV29-1,TGCAGCGTTGAAGTCCCTTACAATGAGCAGTTCTTC,CSVEVPYNEQFF
TRBJ2-1,TRBD1,.,TRBV25-1,TGTGCCAGCAGTGTCCGGGACAGATACAATGAGCAGTTCTTC,CASSVRDRYNEQFF
TRBJ2-2,TRBD2,few,TRBV2,TGTGCCAGCAGTGATCCCGGACTAGCGGCCAAGAACACCGGGGAGCTGTTTTTT,CASSDPGLAAKNTGELFF
TRBJ2-5,.,few,TRBV29-1,TGCAGCGGATCAGGACCCGAAGAGACCCAGTACTTC,CSGSGPEETQYF
TRBJ1-4,.,.,TRBV7-2,TGTGCCAGCAGCCCAGGCCCGGGCAGGGGAAGTAATGAAAAACTGTTTTTT,CASSPGPGRGSNEKLFF
TRBJ1-6,TRBD1,many,TRBV6-5,TGTGCCAGCAGTTATTCCGGACAGGGGATTTCACCCCTCCACTTT,CASSYSGQGISPLHF
TRBJ1-3,.,.,TRBV25-1,TGTGCCAGCAGTGAAGTAGGGGGAAGGGCTGGAAACACCATATATTTT,CASSEVGGRAGNTIYF
TRBJ1-2,.,.,TRBV7-6,TGTGCCAGCAGATCGTACGACAGGCGCAATGGGTATGGCTACACCTTC,CASRSYDRRNGYGYTF
TRBJ1-1,TRBD1,.,TRBV9,TGTGCCAGCAGCGTAGAAGGGGGCTTCACTGAAGCTTTCTTT,CASSVEGGFTEAFF